This T cell receptor (beta chain) was sequenced for a study of OX40 agonist ivuxolimab in advanced cancers. Turning to the study itself: As their treatment, patients were administered ivuxolimab, an agonistic anti-OX40 (CD134) antibody. Previous treatment with anti-PD-1, anti-PD-L1 or anti-CTLA-4 therapy was allowed; about 40% had received some. Study-wide points: Among patients with partial responses at 0.1-3.0 mg/kg, clonal expansion was among the lowest.

Assay used: immunoSEQ multiplex PCR; TCRdb lists only in-frame clones, some missing. The table records about 99,000 clones, approximately 95% of them present only once. CDR3 length equals 12 residues. Trimming took 3 bases from V and 3 from J, leaving 6 bases between them. The V gene's germline CDR1 is SGHTA and CDR2 FQGNSA. To note about this clone: Its antigen is as yet unknown.

The rearrangement joins TRBV7-2 to TRBJ2-7; no clear D gene. Sequences were derived from CD4+ or CD8+ T cells sorted from blood, sampled in a trial of the OX40 agonist ivuxolimab. This receptor was obtained from an adult with an advanced solid tumor such as melanoma, head and neck, liver or kidney cancer. The CDR3 here is CASSFPSYEQYF. CDR3 bases: TGTGCCAGCAGCTTTCCTAGCTACGAGCAGTACTTC.